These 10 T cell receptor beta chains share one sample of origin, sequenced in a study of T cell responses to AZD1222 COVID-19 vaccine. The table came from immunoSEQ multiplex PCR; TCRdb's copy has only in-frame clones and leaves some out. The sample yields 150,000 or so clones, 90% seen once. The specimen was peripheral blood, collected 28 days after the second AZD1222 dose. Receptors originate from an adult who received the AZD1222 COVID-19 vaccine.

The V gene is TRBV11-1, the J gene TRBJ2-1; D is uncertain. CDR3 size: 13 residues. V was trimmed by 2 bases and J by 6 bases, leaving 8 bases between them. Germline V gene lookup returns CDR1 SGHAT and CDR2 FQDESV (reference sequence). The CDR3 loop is CASSLSESNEQFF. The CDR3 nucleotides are TGTGCCAGCAGCTTAAGCGAGAGCAATGAGCAGTTCTTC.

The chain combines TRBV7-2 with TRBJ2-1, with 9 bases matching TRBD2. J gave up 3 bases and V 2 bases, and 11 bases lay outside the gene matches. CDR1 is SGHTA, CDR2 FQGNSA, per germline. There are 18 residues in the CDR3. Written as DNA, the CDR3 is TGTGCCAGCAGCTTAAGGGTTGGCGGGGGGGTCAACTACAATGAGCAGTTCTTC. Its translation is CASSLRVGGGVNYNEQFF.

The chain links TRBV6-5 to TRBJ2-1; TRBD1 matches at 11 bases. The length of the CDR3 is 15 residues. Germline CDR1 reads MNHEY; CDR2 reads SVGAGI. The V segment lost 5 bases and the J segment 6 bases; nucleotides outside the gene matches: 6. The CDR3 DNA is TGTGCCAGCAGTACCGGGACAGGGGGATCCAATGAGCAGTTCTTC. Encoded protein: CASSTGTGGSNEQFF.

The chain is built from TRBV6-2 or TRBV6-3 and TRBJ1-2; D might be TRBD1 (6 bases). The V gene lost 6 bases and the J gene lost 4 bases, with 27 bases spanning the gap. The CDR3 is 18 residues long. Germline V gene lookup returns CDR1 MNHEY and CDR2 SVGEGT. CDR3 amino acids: CASSLLVVMGGGGYGYTF. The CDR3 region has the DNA TGTGCCAGCAGCCTCCTTGTGGTAATGGGGGGCGGCGGCTATGGCTACACCTTC.

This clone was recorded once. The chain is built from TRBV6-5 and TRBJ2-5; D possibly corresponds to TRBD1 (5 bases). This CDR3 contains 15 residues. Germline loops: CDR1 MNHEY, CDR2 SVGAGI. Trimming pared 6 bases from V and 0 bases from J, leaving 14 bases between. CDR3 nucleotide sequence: TGTGCCAGCAGAGGGAATTGGGGCGACCAAGAGACCCAGTACTTC. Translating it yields CASRGNWGDQETQYF.

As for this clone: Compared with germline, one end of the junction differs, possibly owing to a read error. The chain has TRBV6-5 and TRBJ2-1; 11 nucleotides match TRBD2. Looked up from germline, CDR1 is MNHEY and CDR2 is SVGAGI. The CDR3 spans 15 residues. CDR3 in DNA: TGTGCCACCAGTCTAACTAGCGGGGGCTACAATGAGCAGTTCTTC. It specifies CATSLTSGGYNEQFF.

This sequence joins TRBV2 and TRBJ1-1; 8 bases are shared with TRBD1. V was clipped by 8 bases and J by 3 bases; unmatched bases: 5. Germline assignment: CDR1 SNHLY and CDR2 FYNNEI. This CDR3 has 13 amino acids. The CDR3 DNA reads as TGTGCCAGCCGACAGGGGCTAGACACTGAAGCTTTCTTT. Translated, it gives CASRQGLDTEAFF.

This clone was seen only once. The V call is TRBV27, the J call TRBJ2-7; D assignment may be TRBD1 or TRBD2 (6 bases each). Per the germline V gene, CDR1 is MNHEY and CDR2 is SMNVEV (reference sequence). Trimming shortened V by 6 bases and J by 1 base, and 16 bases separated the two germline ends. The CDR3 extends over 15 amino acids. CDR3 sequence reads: CASRGGQLTSYEQYF. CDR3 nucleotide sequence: TGTGCCAGCAGGGGAGGACAGCTAACTTCCTACGAGCAGTACTTC.

The CDR3 DNA follows: TGCGCCAGCAGGTCGGAAGTCGGCTATGGCTACACCTTC. Amino acids: CASRSEVGYGYTF. The chain joins TRBV5-1 to TRBJ1-2; D remains ambiguous. V was shortened by 5 bases and J by 4 bases, with 12 bases between the two germline ends. The CDR3 totals 13 residues. The V gene's germline CDR1 is SGHRS and CDR2 YFSETQ.

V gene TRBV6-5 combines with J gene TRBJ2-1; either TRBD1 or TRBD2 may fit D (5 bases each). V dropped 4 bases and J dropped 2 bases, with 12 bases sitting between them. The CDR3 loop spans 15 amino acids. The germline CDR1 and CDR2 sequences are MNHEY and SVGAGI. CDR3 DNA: TGTGCCAGCAGTTCCGGGGCTGGACCCTACAATGAGCAGTTCTTC. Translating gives CASSSGAGPYNEQFF.